This TCR beta chain appears in the sequencing data of a study of cytomegalovirus exposure and HLA in healthy donors. The PCR was carried out with 60 Vbeta primers and 13 Jbeta primers. The assay was immunoSEQ multiplex PCR, and TCRdb's table has in-frame clones only and misses some. The table shows around 150,000 clones, with 60% to 80% occurring only once. Remarks on this clone: The target antigen is unknown.

Study-wide results and caveats: An analysis done earlier found most TCR beta V segments productive about 87% or about 30% of the time. Cytomegalovirus-associated TCR beta chains were listed, numbering 164.

The CDR3 is made up of 12 amino acids. Germline V lookup: CDR1 GTSNPN, CDR2 SVGIG (reference sequence). Trimming took 3 bases from V and 0 from J, leaving 5 bases between them. The clonotype was recovered from a woman between 45 and 60 years old in good health and CMV-seropositive. Sample: PBMCs. This chain connects TRBV30 to TRBJ1-2; D gene unclear. CDR3 amino acids: CAWRVANYGYTF. CDR3 coding DNA: TGTGCCTGGAGAGTAGCTAACTATGGCTACACCTTC.